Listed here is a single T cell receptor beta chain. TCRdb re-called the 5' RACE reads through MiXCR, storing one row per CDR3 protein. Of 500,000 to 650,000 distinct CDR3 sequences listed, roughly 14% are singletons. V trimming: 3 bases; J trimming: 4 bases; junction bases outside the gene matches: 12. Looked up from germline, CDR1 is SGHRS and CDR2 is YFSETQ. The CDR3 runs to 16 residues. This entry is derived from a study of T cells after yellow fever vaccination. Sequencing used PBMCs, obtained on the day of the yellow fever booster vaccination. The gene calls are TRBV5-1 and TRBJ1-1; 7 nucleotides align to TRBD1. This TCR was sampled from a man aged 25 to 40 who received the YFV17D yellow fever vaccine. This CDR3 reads CASSSGLTGIPTEAFF. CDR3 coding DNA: TGCGCCAGCAGCTCAGGACTGACAGGGATCCCCACTGAAGCTTTCTTT.